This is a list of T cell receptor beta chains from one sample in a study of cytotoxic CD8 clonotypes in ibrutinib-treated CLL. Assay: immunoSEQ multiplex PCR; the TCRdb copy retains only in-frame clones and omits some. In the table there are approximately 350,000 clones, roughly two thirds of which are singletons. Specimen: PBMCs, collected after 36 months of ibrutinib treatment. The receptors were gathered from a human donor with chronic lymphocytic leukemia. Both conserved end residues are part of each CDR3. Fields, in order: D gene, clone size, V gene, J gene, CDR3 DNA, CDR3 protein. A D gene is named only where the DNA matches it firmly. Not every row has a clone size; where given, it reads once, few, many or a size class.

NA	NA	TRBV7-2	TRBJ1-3	TGTGCCAGCAGGGGTGGGCAGGGATTGTCTGGAAACACCATATATTTT	CASRGGQGLSGNTIYF
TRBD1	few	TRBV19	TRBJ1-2	TGTGCCAGTAGTATCTCCAGGGGGCATGGCTACACCTTC	CASSISRGHGYTF
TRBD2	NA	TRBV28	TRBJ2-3	TGTGCCAGCACCCCGGGACTAGCGGGAGGGCCGGCGCGCACAGATACGCAGTATTTT	CASTPGLAGGPARTDTQYF
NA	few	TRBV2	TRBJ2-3	TGTGCCAGCAGTGACGGGACGGGGATCACAGATACGCAGTATTTT	CASSDGTGITDTQYF
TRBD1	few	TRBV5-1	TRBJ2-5	TGCGCCAGCAGCTTACCCTCAGGGGGCCAAGAGACCCAGTACTTC	CASSLPSGGQETQYF
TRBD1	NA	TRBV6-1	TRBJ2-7	TGTGCCAGCAGTCTCACAGGGGGCATCTCCTACGAGCAGTACTTC	CASSLTGGISYEQYF
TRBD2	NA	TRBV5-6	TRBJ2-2	TGTGCCAGCAGCTTGGCCTTACTAGCGTTCACCGGGGAGCTGTTTTTT	CASSLALLAFTGELFF
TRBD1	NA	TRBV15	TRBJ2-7	TGTGCCACCAGCAGAGATCCACCCCCGACAGGGCCGCGCTCCTACGAGCAGTACTTC	CATSRDPPPTGPRSYEQYF
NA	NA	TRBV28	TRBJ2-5	TGTGCCAGCAGTTGGGGTGTAGAGACCCAGTACTTC	CASSWGVETQYF
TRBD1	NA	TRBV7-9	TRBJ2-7	TGTGCCAGCAGCCAAACGGGACAGGGTACCCCCTACGAGCAGTACTTC	CASSQTGQGTPYEQYF
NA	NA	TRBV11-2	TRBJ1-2	TGTGCCAGCAGCTCACAGGGAGCTAACTATGGCTACACCTTC	CASSSQGANYGYTF
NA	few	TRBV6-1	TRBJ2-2	TGTGCCAGCAGTGAAGGTCCGGGGGCGAACACCGGGGAGCTGTTTTTT	CASSEGPGANTGELFF
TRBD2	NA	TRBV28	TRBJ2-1	TGTGCCAGCAGTCAGACTAGCGGAAAATACAATGAGCAGTTCTTC	CASSQTSGKYNEQFF
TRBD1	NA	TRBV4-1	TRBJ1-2	TGCGCCAGCAGCCTTACTCCGGGACAGGGGGCTCCCCTCTATGGCTACACCTTC	CASSLTPGQGAPLYGYTF
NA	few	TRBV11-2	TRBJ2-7	TGTGCCAGCAGCTCCGGCCCCCGGGTTAAGCACTTC	CASSSGPRVKHF
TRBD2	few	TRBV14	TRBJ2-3	TGTGCCAGCAGCCGACTAGCGGGGGGGGCAGATACGCAGTATTTT	CASSRLAGGADTQYF
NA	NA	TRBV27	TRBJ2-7	TGTGCCAGCAGCTCCCGAGGGGGGAGAAATACCTACGAGCAGTACTTC	CASSSRGGRNTYEQYF
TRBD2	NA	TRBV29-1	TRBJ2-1	TGCAGCGTTGTGCGCGTCGGACTAGCGGGAGTGGATGAGCAGTTCTTC	CSVVRVGLAGVDEQFF
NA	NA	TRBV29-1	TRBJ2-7	TGCAGCGCCGGGACTCGCCTTTCCTACGAGCAGTACTTC	CSAGTRLSYEQYF
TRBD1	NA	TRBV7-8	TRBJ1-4	TGTGCCAGCAGCTTAGTGTCTGGGAGGGGGCGAGAAAAACTGTTTTTT	CASSLVSGRGREKLFF
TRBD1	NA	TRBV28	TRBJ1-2	TGTGCCAGCAGTCCTTGGACAGGACCTAACTATGGCTACACCTTC	CASSPWTGPNYGYTF
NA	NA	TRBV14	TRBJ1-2	TGTGCCAGCAGCCCCTTTCAGGGATCGGCTGGCTACACCTTC	CASSPFQGSAGYTF